The clone carrying this T cell receptor (beta chain) was seen many times. Antigen specificity is unknown. The germline gives CDR1 LGHNA, CDR2 YNFKEQ. This CDR3 comprises 18 residues. The trim removed 4 bases at V and 1 base at J, leaving 7 bases unmatched. The record originates from a study of human T cells and chemical hapten exposure. Study as a whole: Weekly administration of diphenylcyclopropenone to the scalp of patients continued throughout the approximately 24-week study. Cases of alopecia areata, totalis or universalis occurred in a predominantly female patient group. Study-level points and caveats: The formation of large CDR3 similarity clusters by expanded TCRs significantly exceeded that of controls.

The sample's time point: patch test 2, 6 weeks after DPC sensitization. Regarding treatment: therapeutic diphenylcyclopropenone sensitization with weekly scalp DPC. Ahead of applying each patch test, blood was sampled. Each CDR3 protein is one row after TCRdb ran MiXCR on the RACE reads. There are about 110,000 distinct CDR3 sequences in the sample; about a tenth occur only once, and approximately 3% lies in the top ten. The clonotype comes from a woman between 40 and 55 years old with alopecia areata. Some clones in this sample may be carry-over from other donors' samples. The sequences come from whole blood, collected in connection with sensitization to the hapten diphenylcyclopropenone (DPC). The chain links TRBV4-2 to TRBJ2-2; 12 bases align to TRBD2. The CDR3 spells CASSPQPGLAGNTGELFF. The CDR3 DNA sequence: TGTGCCAGCAGCCCTCAACCGGGACTAGCGGGGAACACCGGGGAGCTGTTTTTT.